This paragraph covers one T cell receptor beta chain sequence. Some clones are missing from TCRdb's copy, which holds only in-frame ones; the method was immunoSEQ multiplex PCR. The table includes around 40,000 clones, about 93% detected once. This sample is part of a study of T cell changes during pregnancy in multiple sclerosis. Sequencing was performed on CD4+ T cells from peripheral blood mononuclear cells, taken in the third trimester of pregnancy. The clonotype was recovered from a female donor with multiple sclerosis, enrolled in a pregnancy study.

The CDR3, as DNA: TGTGCCACCAGCAGAGAATCGACCGGGTTAGGGGCTGAAGCTTTCTTT. Translation gives CATSRESTGLGAEAFF. This chain links TRBV15 with TRBJ1-1; weak D call: TRBD1 (5 bases). This CDR3 contains 16 residues. V lost 0 bases and J 6 bases, leaving 17 bases between the germline ends. Germline V gene data show CDR1 as LNHNV and CDR2 as YYDKDF (reference sequence).